Included here is one T cell receptor beta chain sequence, with context. Assignment of participants to cohorts was predicated upon participant-reported clinical history. The data derive from a study of blood T cell repertoires in COVID-19. Per the authors' pipeline: The assay estimated nucleated cells by amplifying reference gene primers. The repertoire was sequenced with immunoSEQ multiplex PCR; TCRdb's copy has only in-frame clones and lacks some. Clone size and V and J calls were adopted from that table, with D and trimming inferred from the DNA. Of approximately 300,000 clones in the sample, 92% were seen once. Germline V lookup: CDR1 KGHDR, CDR2 SFDVKD. J lost 0 bases, V lost 4 bases, and 7 bases had no gene match. The CDR3 has 18 residues.

Sequencing was done on a sample of PBMCs or T cells enriched from blood (not recorded which). The source is a woman younger than 45 who had recovered from COVID-19. The chain uses TRBV24-1 and TRBJ2-3, with TRBD2 identical over 12 bases. In DNA form, the CDR3 reads TGTGCCACCAGTGACCCCGGACTAGCGGGATTCAGCACAGATACGCAGTATTTT. This encodes CATSDPGLAGFSTDTQYF.